The sequence of this T cell receptor (beta chain) was determined in a study of shared clonotypes between healthy human individuals. Study-wide findings and caveats: Collection of samples was limited to blood; tissue repertoires likely differ.

Concerning this clone: The antigen remains unidentified.

Assay: immunoSEQ multiplex PCR; the TCRdb copy retains only in-frame clones and omits some. This repertoire shows 450,000 to 550,000 clones, approximately 79% found once; its top ten account for 10% to 15%. Germline V gene sequence: CDR1 SGHTA, CDR2 FQGNSA. The CDR3 runs to 14 residues. Trimming stripped 1 base from V and 6 bases from J, with 13 bases between. Material: PBMCs. This receptor was taken from a woman aged 40 to 49 in good health. Some clones in this sample may be carry-over from other donors' samples. This chain uses TRBV7-2 with TRBJ2-7; a possible D gene is TRBD2 (6 bases). CDR3 in amino acids: CASSLVGTRSEQYF. In DNA form, the CDR3 reads TGTGCCAGCAGCTTAGTTGGGACTCGTAGCGAGCAGTACTTC. The complete variable domain, with remaining parts taken from reference TRBV7-2 and TRBJ2-7, reads GAGVSQSPSNKVTEKGKDVELRCDPISGHTALYWYRQSLGQGLEFLIYFQGNSAPDKSGLPSDRFSAERTGGSVSTLTIQRTQQEDSAVYLCASSLVGTRSEQYFGPGTRLTVT.